A single sample is the source of the 17 T cell receptor beta chains below, sequenced in a study of radiation and T cells in renal cell carcinoma. Repertoires were generated with immunoSEQ multiplex PCR, while TCRdb's copy carries only in-frame clones and drops some. The data show about 60,000 clones, roughly four fifths seen once. The time point here: blood 2 weeks post-SBRT. Treatment: 15 Gy SBRT to primary tumor, nephrectomy 4 weeks later. This material consisted of blood, taken from a patient whose treatment included radiotherapy and nephrectomy. Source of these receptors: a man in his sixties with renal cell carcinoma.

The chain is built from TRBV25-1 and TRBJ1-2; 7 positions agree with TRBD1. The CDR3 runs to 16 residues. Germline V gene lookup returns CDR1 MGHDK and CDR2 SYGVNS. V lost 3 bases to trimming and J lost 0 bases; unmatched junction nucleotides: 7. CDR3 region: CASSDPGTVANYGYTF. As DNA, the CDR3 is TGTGCCAGCAGTGACCCGGGGACAGTAGCTAACTATGGCTACACCTTC.

The rearrangement uses TRBV25-1 and TRBJ1-2; D unclear. Per germline, CDR1 MGHDK and CDR2 SYGVNS. This CDR3 contains 13 residues. The germline V and J ends were trimmed by 2 bases and 2 bases, with 6 bases remaining between them. The CDR3 bases are TGTGCCAGCAGTGAAAGGAGGAACTATGGCTACACCTTC. It yields the protein CASSERRNYGYTF.

A few counts support this clone. V is TRBV7-9 and J is TRBJ1-4, with D tentatively TRBD1 (6 bases). Deletions cut 1 base from V and 8 bases from J, with 11 bases between. Germline loops: CDR1 SEHNR, CDR2 FQNEAQ (reference sequence). The CDR3 has 14 residues. Here the CDR3 DNA reads TGTGCCAGCAGCTTAGACAGGGTCGAGGAAAAACTGTTTTTT. Its translation is CASSLDRVEEKLFF. Looking up the rest from reference TRBV7-9 and TRBJ1-4 gives the full variable domain: DTGVSQNPRHKITKRGQNVTFRCDPISEHNRLYWYRQTLGQGPEFLTYFQNEAQLEKSRLLSDRFSAERPKGSFSTLEIQRTEQGDSAMYLCASSLDRVEEKLFFGSGTQLSVL.

This chain joins TRBV7-9 and TRBJ2-2, with 13 bases lining up with TRBD2. Trimming removed 5 bases from V and 7 bases from J; junction bases left unmatched: 10. The germline V gene has CDR1 SEHNR and CDR2 FQNEAQ (reference sequence). The CDR3 is 17 residues long. This CDR3 is CASSPGTSGNGGGELFF. The CDR3 DNA is TGTGCCAGCAGCCCCGGGACTAGCGGGAACGGTGGCGGGGAGCTGTTTTTT.

The V call is TRBV6-5, the J call TRBJ1-2, with 11 nucleotides matching TRBD1. The CDR3 loop spans 14 amino acids. Germline V CDR1 and CDR2: MNHEY, SVGAGI. J gave up 6 bases and V 5 bases, and 5 bases lay outside the gene matches. The CDR3 loop is CASSRTGGADGYTF. The CDR3 region has the DNA TGTGCCAGCAGTCGGACAGGGGGCGCGGATGGCTACACCTTC.

The rearrangement uses TRBV6-6 and TRBJ2-1, with 9 bases lining up with TRBD2. Germline assignment: CDR1 MNHNY and CDR2 SVGAGI (reference sequence). This CDR3 has 16 amino acids. Germline trimming cut 6 bases from V and 2 bases from J; bases unmatched to any gene: 8. The CDR3 loop reads CASRQMGGGAYNEQFF. The CDR3 DNA sequence: TGTGCCAGCAGACAAATGGGCGGGGGGGCCTACAATGAGCAGTTCTTC.

Notes on this clone: At one end, the junction sequence differs from germline, possibly due to a read error. The CDR3 DNA follows: TGTGCCACCAGTTACTTCGGGGTGGCTGGAAACACCATATATTTT. It yields the protein CATSYFGVAGNTIYF. The chain combines TRBV6-6 with TRBJ1-3; the D is unclear. CDR1 is MNHNY, CDR2 SVGAGI, per germline (reference sequence). CDR3 size: 15 residues.

V usage is TRBV11-2 and J usage is TRBJ2-1; 10 nucleotides match TRBD1. The trim removed 4 bases at V and 6 bases at J, leaving 6 bases unmatched. CDR1 and CDR2 from the germline V gene are SGHAT and FQNNGV. The CDR3 length is 15 residues. In DNA, the CDR3 is TGTGCCAGCAGCTCTACCGGGACAGGGGCCAATGAGCAGTTCTTC. It is translated as CASSSTGTGANEQFF.

This clone was recorded only once. V and J are TRBV7-9 and TRBJ1-1; unclear D gene. The germline V gene has CDR1 SEHNR and CDR2 FQNEAQ (reference sequence). V was pared by 6 bases and J by 0 bases, with 17 bases between. The CDR3 loop spans 16 amino acids. Here the CDR3 reads CASSPGWANMNTEAFF. CDR3 bases: TGTGCCAGCAGTCCCGGGTGGGCGAACATGAACACTGAAGCTTTCTTT.

This CDR3 is CASGDPDPGNTIYF. As DNA, the CDR3 is TGTGCCAGCGGCGACCCGGACCCGGGAAACACCATATATTTT. The rearrangement uses TRBV7-2 and TRBJ1-3, with D uncertain. The CDR3 contains 14 residues. Germline-derived CDR1 and CDR2 are SGHTA and FQGNSA. V was shortened by 8 bases and J by 4 bases, with 15 bases between the two germline ends.

This chain links TRBV7-9 with TRBJ1-1; no clear D gene. V lost 5 bases and J 3 bases, leaving 7 bases between the germline ends. Germline V gene data show CDR1 as SEHNR and CDR2 as FQNEAQ (reference sequence). The CDR3 covers 12 residues. The CDR3 DNA follows: TGTGCCAGCAGCCGGGTGGACACTGAAGCTTTCTTT. This gives the protein CASSRVDTEAFF.

This chain connects TRBV19 to TRBJ1-5, with 7 nucleotides matching TRBD1. The CDR3 loop spans 17 amino acids. V gave up 5 bases and J gave up 1 base; unmatched junction bases: 11. Germline V lookup: CDR1 LNHDA, CDR2 SQIVND (reference sequence). CDR3 protein: CASSYRGLVKSNQPQHF. CDR3 DNA sequence: TGTGCCAGTAGTTATAGGGGGCTGGTTAAAAGCAATCAGCCCCAGCATTTT.

The rearrangement links TRBV2 to TRBJ2-5; D call uncertain. The CDR3 is 11 amino acids. V was shortened by 3 bases and J by 5 bases, with 4 bases between the two germline ends. CDR1 is SNHLY and CDR2 is FYNNEI in the germline V gene. The DNA for the CDR3 is TGTGCCAGCAGTGAGTTCGAGACCCAGTACTTC. This sequence encodes CASSEFETQYF. Supplemented by reference TRBV2 and TRBJ2-5, the full variable domain reads EPEVTQTPSHQVTQMGQEVILRCVPISNHLYFYWYRQILGQKVEFLVSFYNNEISEKSEIFDDQFSVERPDGSNFTLKIRSTKLEDSAMYFCASSEFETQYFGPGTRLLVL.

This chain joins TRBV30 and TRBJ2-7; D is uncertain. The CDR3 has 15 residues. The V gene lost 3 bases and the J gene lost 2 bases, with 17 bases spanning the gap. Germline V gives CDR1 GTSNPN, CDR2 SVGIG (reference sequence). In nucleotides, the CDR3 is TGTGCCTGGAGGCCGGCCCGATTTGGGACCTACGAGCAGTACTTC. It codes for CAWRPARFGTYEQYF.

The V call is TRBV11-2, the J call TRBJ2-3, with D unclear. Germline loops: CDR1 SGHAT, CDR2 FQNNGV. Trimming left V 3 bases short and J 0 bases short, with 10 bases between. This CDR3 comprises 15 residues. DNA for the CDR3: TGTGCCAGCAGCTTTCTTCGTACTAGCACAGATACGCAGTATTTT. Its protein product is CASSFLRTSTDTQYF. Drawing the rest from reference TRBV11-2 and TRBJ2-3, the complete variable domain is EAGVAQSPRYKIIEKRQSVAFWCNPISGHATLYWYQQILGQGPKLLIQFQNNGVVDDSQLPKDRFSAERLKGVDSTLKIQPAKLEDSAVYLCASSFLRTSTDTQYFGPGTRLTVL.

CDR3 nucleotides: TGTGCCAGCAGCTTAGGGTCGACTGCAGATACGCAGTATTTT. It is translated as CASSLGSTADTQYF. The chain links TRBV7-9 to TRBJ2-3; D not certain. The CDR3 is 14 residues long. Trimming stripped 1 base from V and 4 bases from J, with 9 bases between. Germline CDR1 and CDR2: SEHNR and FQNEAQ (reference sequence).

V gene TRBV12-5 combines with J gene TRBJ2-2, with D perhaps TRBD2 (6 bases). V was trimmed by 3 bases and J by 4 bases, leaving 12 bases between them. CDR3 length equals 15 residues. Germline V lookup: CDR1 LGHNT, CDR2 FRNRAP. The CDR3: CASGFTGSGTGELFF. Written as DNA, the CDR3 is TGTGCTAGTGGTTTTACCGGGAGCGGCACCGGGGAGCTGTTTTTT.